What follows is one TCR beta chain and its context. The antigen is not known. The V gene's germline CDR1 is SGHRS and CDR2 YFSETQ. The CDR3 runs 16 residues. After removal of 3 bases from V and 2 bases from J, the junction contained 4 bases not matched to a gene. This entry is derived from a study of regulatory T cells in long-lasting Graves disease. Findings and caveats of the study: With persistent disease, TRBV28, TRBJ1-2 and TRBJ2-5 were the favored segments.

The time point is: newly diagnosed GD, antithyroid drugs for less than 3 months. PBMCs provided the RNA from which the TCR library was made. By American Thyroid Association guidelines, Graves' disease was diagnosed in the cohort. Approximately 8.3 milliliters of peripheral blood went into EDTA tubes. TCR beta libraries were built with iRepertoire HTBI primers and Arm-PCR of CDR3 regions. TCRdb reprocessed the multiplex PCR reads via MiXCR and lists one record per CDR3 protein. Of approximately 400,000 distinct CDR3 sequences in the sample, under 15% were seen once. These same data were also listed under a study on T cells in Graves' hyperthyroidism and ophthalmopathy. That study adds: Most thyroid clonotypes expanded above 0.001 appeared in blood too.

The sequencing here drew on peripheral blood mononuclear cells (PBMCs), taken at new diagnosis, from a patient treated with antithyroid drugs. The gene calls are TRBV5-1 and TRBJ2-1; TRBD1 matches at 11 bases. This TCR derives from a woman aged 25 to 39 with Graves disease. CDR3 in DNA: TGCGCCAGCAGCTCCGGGACAGGGGGGACCTACAATGAGCAGTTCTTC. Protein sequence: CASSSGTGGTYNEQFF.